This is a list of T cell receptor beta chains from one sample in a study of blood T cell repertoires in COVID-19. Produced via immunoSEQ multiplex PCR; TCRdb's table is partial and in-frame only. The table has approximately 340,000 clones, roughly 92% seen once; the top ten hold about 0.86%. Specimen: PBMCs or T cells enriched from blood (not recorded which). These receptors were obtained from a middle-aged woman who had been exposed to COVID-19. The CDR3 runs from the conserved cysteine through the conserved F or W. A D gene is named only where the DNA matches it firmly. Only part of the rows carry a size: once, few, many, or a class if the clone is expanded.

CDR3 DNA	CDR3 protein	V gene	J gene	clone size	D gene
TGCGCCAGCAGTCTAAATCCAGACAGGGCGGGTAACTATGGCTACACCTTC	CASSLNPDRAGNYGYTF	TRBV5-1	TRBJ1-2	NA	TRBD1
TGTGCCAGTAGTATCAGAGTAGCGGGGAACAATGAGCAGTTCTTC	CASSIRVAGNNEQFF	TRBV19	TRBJ2-1	NA	TRBD2
TGTGCCTGGGGCATGACTCGGGGCTACACCTTC	CAWGMTRGYTF	TRBV30	TRBJ1-2	NA	NA
TGTGCCAGCAGCGTTAAGGGGGACACTGAAGCTTTCTTT	CASSVKGDTEAFF	TRBV9	TRBJ1-1	NA	NA
TGTGCCATCAGAGACAAGGGGATAGAAGCTTTCTTT	CAIRDKGIEAFF	TRBV10-3	TRBJ1-1	NA	NA
TGTGCCAGCAGCTTAATGACTCGGGCGGGAGGTGGTGCAGATACGCAGTATTTT	CASSLMTRAGGGADTQYF	TRBV7-3	TRBJ2-3	NA	TRBD2
TGTGCCAGCAGTCTTCTAGCGGGAGTCGGCGGGGAGCTGTTTTTT	CASSLLAGVGGELFF	TRBV6-4	TRBJ2-2	few	TRBD2
TGTGCCAGCAGCATTAAGAGGACTCCCCCCAATGAGCAGTTCTTC	CASSIKRTPPNEQFF	TRBV11-2	TRBJ2-1	NA	NA
TGTGCCAGCAGCTTATGGGGGACAGGGGATGAAGCTTTCTTT	CASSLWGTGDEAFF	TRBV11-3	TRBJ1-1	few	TRBD1
TGTGCCAGTATCCGGGACAGGGGGTATGGCTACACCTTC	CASIRDRGYGYTF	TRBV6-5	TRBJ1-2	NA	TRBD1
TGTGCCAGCAGCCGACTAGCCTTATATAGTGAGCAGTTCTTC	CASSRLALYSEQFF	TRBV3-1/TRBV3-2	TRBJ2-1	NA	TRBD2
TGTGCCAGCTCGTTGACAGTCCATCAGCCCCAGCATTTT	CASSLTVHQPQHF	TRBV18	TRBJ1-5	NA	NA
TGTGCCAGCAAGAGGACAGGACAAGAGACCCAGTACTTC	CASKRTGQETQYF	TRBV12-3/TRBV12-4	TRBJ2-5	NA	TRBD1
TGCGCCAGCAGCCCCTGGGGGGGGTCCAATGAGCAGTTCTTC	CASSPWGGSNEQFF	TRBV5-1	TRBJ2-1	NA	TRBD2